The clone carrying this TCR beta chain was counted between two and nine times. The antigen is not known. The CDR3 loop spans 17 amino acids. The ends lost 5 bases at V and 4 bases at J; junction bases unmatched: 9. Germline V gene data show CDR1 as SGHVS and CDR2 as FQNEAQ. This sample was taken from a study of cytomegalovirus exposure and HLA in healthy donors. Primers for the PCR totalled 60 Vbeta and 13 Jbeta. TCRdb's table, derived via immunoSEQ multiplex PCR, lists solely in-frame clones and lacks some. Of 110,000 to 150,000 clones listed, nearly 85% are singletons. General study findings and limits: The authors excluded some V segments, including TRBV6-2 and TRBV6-3, as indistinguishable. What was likely a sequencing artifact was a cluster of highly shared sequence variants. Later analysis identified about 18,000 TCR beta sequences associated with HLA alleles, using a false discovery rate threshold of 0.05. Specific recognition of CMV antigens was confirmed in vitro for three chains (all CMV-associated).

The source material was PBMCs. This clonotype originated in a male donor in good health and CMV-seronegative. The rearrangement joins TRBV7-8 to TRBJ1-5, with 12 bases lining up with TRBD1. The CDR3 region has the DNA TGTGCCAGCAGCCCAACCCGGGACAGGGGGCTAAATCAGCCCCAGCATTTT. Its translation: CASSPTRDRGLNQPQHF.